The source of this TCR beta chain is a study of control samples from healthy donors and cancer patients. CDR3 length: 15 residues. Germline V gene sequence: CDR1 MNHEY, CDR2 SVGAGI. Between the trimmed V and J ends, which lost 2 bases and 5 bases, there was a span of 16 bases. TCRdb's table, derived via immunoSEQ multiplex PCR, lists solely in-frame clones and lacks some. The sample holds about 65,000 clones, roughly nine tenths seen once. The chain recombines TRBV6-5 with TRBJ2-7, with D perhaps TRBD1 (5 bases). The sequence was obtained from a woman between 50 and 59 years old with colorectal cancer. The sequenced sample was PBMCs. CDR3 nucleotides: TGTGCCAGCAGTTACCGCGACAGTAATCCCCACGAGCAGTACTTC. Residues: CASSYRDSNPHEQYF.